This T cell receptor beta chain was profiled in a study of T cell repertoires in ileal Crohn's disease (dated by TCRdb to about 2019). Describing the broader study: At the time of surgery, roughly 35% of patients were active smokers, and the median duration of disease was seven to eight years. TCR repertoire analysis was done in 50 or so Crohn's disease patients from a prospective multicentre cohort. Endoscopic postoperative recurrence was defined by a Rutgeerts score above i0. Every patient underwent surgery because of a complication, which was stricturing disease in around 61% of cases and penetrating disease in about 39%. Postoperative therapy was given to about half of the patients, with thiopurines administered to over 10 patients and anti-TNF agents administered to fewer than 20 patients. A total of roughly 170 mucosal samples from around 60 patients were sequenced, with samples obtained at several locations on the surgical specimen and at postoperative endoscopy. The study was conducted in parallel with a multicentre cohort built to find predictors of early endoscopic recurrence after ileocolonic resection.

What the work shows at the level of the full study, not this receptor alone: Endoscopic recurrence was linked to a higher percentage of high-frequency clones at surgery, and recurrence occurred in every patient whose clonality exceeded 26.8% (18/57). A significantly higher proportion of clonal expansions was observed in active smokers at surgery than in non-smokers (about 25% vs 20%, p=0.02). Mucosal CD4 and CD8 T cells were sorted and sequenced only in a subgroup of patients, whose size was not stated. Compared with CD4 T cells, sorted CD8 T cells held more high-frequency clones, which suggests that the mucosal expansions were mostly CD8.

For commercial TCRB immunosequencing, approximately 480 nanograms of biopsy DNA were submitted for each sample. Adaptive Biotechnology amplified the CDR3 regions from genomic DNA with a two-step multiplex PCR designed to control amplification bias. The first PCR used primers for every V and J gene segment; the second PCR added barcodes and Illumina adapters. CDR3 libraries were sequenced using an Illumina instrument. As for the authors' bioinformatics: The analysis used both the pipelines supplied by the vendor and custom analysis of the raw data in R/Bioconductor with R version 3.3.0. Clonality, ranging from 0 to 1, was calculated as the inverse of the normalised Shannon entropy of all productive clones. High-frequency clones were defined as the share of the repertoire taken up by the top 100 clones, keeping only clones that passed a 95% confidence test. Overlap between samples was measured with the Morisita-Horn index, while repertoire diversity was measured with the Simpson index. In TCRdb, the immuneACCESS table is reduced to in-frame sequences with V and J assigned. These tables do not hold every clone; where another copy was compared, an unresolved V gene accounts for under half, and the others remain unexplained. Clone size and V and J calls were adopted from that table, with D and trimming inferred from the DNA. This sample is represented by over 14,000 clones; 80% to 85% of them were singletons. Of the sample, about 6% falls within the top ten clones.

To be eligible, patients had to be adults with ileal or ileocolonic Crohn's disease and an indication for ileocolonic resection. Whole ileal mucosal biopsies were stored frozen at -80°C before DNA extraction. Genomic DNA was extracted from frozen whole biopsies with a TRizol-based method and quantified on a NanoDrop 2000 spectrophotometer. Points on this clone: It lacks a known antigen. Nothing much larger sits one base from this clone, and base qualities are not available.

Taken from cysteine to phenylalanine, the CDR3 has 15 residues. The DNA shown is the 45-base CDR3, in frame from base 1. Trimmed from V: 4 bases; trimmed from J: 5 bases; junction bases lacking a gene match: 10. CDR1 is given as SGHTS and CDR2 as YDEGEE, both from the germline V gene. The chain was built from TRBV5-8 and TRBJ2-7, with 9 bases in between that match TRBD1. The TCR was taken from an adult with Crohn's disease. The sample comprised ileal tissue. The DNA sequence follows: TGTGCCAGCAGCCGTGGGACAGGGAGTACCAACGAGCAGTACTTC. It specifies CASSRGTGSTNEQYF.